Listed below are T cell receptor beta chains from one sample, sequenced in a study of T cell repertoires in cytomegalovirus infection. TCRdb processed the reads anew with MiXCR; each CDR3 protein has one entry. The table shows a few hundred thousand distinct CDR3 sequences, with about 18% occurring only once. Sequenced sample: CD8+ T cells from PBMCs. All receptors come from a human donor in good health (CMV status not recorded). Some clones in this sample may be carry-over from other donors' samples. Each CDR3 is given with its conserved first and last residue. D genes are given only for firm matches. A clone size is listed for some rows: how often the clone was seen (once, few, many), or a class if it is expanded.

NA,NA,TRBV5-3,TRBJ2-7,CARSLDRYEQYF,TGTGCCAGAAGCTTAGATCGGTACGAGCAGTACTTC
NA,NA,TRBV5-6,TRBJ2-5,CASSLHGIETQYF,TGTGCCAGCAGCTTGCACGGGATCGAGACCCAGTACTTC
NA,NA,TRBV12-3/TRBV12-4,TRBJ2-7,CASSPLMGEQYF,TGTGCCAGCAGTCCCCTCATGGGCGAGCAGTACTTC
NA,few,TRBV20-1,TRBJ1-5,CSARCANQPQHF,TGCAGTGCTAGATGCGCGAATCAGCCCCAGCATTTT
NA,NA,TRBV25-1,TRBJ2-7,CASSAAPGGLEQYF,TGTGCCAGCAGTGCAGCCCCCGGGGGACTCGAGCAGTACTTC
TRBD1,many,TRBV12-3/TRBV12-4,TRBJ1-2,CASSLLQGFDYGYTF,TGTGCCAGCAGTTTACTACAGGGGTTCGACTATGGCTACACCTTC
NA,many,TRBV6-1,TRBJ1-1,CASSAPTGRYTEAFF,TGTGCCAGCAGTGCACCAACGGGACGGTACACTGAAGCTTTCTTT
NA,few,TRBV6-5,TRBJ1-3,CASSERPWDTYYQSGGNTIYF,TGTGCCAGCAGTGAACGACCTTGGGACACTTACTACCAGTCCGGTGGAAACACCATATATTTT
TRBD1,NA,TRBV12-5,TRBJ2-3,CASGDRVPDTQYF,TGTGCTAGTGGGGACAGGGTTCCAGATACGCAGTATTTT
TRBD1,few,TRBV9,TRBJ2-7,CASSARAGGTGDEQYF,TGTGCCAGCAGCGCCCGCGCTGGAGGGACAGGGGACGAGCAGTACTTC
TRBD2,NA,TRBV4-3,TRBJ2-1,CASSQRTSGAPPVGNEQFF,TGCGCCAGCAGCCAAAGGACTAGCGGGGCTCCCCCAGTGGGCAATGAGCAGTTCTTC
NA,NA,TRBV7-9,TRBJ2-6,CATLSGANVLTF,TGTGCCACCCTCTCTGGGGCCAACGTCCTGACTTTC
NA,NA,TRBV19,TRBJ2-7,CAVAAGSSSYEQYF,TGTGCCGTGGCGGCAGGGTCTAGCTCCTACGAGCAGTACTTC
NA,NA,TRBV28,TRBJ2-2,CASSLGYPGELFF,TGTGCCAGCAGTTTGGGATATCCAGGGGAGCTGTTTTTT
NA,NA,TRBV20-1,TRBJ2-7,CSARNLGEQYF,TGCAGTGCTAGAAACCTGGGCGAGCAGTACTTC
TRBD1,NA,TRBV4-3,TRBJ1-4,CASSQDRGLEKLFF,TGCGCCAGCAGCCAAGACAGGGGGCTTGAAAAACTGTTTTTT
TRBD1,NA,TRBV20-1,TRBJ2-7,CSAKGQGAREQYF,TGCAGTGCTAAGGGCCAGGGGGCGAGAGAGCAGTACTTC
TRBD2,many,TRBV7-6,TRBJ2-5,CASSLTPPGLADQETQYF,TGTGCCAGCAGCTTAACCCCCCCGGGACTAGCGGACCAAGAGACCCAGTACTTC
TRBD1,many,TRBV10-3,TRBJ2-1,CAITKTGERGYNEQFF,TGTGCCATCACCAAGACAGGGGAACGAGGCTACAATGAGCAGTTCTTC
TRBD1,NA,TRBV6-6,TRBJ2-7,CATSGTGSYYEQYF,TGTGCCACCTCCGGGACAGGGTCCTACTACGAGCAGTACTTC
TRBD1,many,TRBV12-3/TRBV12-4,TRBJ2-7,CASSFGTGVEQYF,TGTGCCAGCAGTTTCGGGACAGGGGTCGAGCAGTACTTC
NA,NA,TRBV19,TRBJ1-1,CASIKDRLNTEAFF,TGTGCCAGTATCAAAGACAGATTAAACACTGAAGCTTTCTTT
NA,NA,TRBV19,TRBJ2-1,CASSIQGIYAYNEQFF,TGTGCCAGTAGTATCCAGGGTATTTACGCCTACAATGAGCAGTTCTTC
NA,NA,TRBV20-1,TRBJ2-7,CSARPWGNYEQNF,TGCAGTGCTAGGCCCTGGGGGAACTACGAGCAGAACTTC
TRBD1,NA,TRBV4-1,TRBJ2-5,CASSQDAVDREETQYF,TGCGCCAGCAGCCAAGACGCGGTGGACAGGGAAGAGACCCAGTACTTC
NA,NA,TRBV18,TRBJ2-3,CASSPGHFTDTQYF,TGTGCCAGCTCACCGGGACACTTCACAGATACGCAGTATTTT
NA,NA,TRBV2,TRBJ1-1,CASMDLEGANTEAFF,TGTGCCAGCATGGATCTTGAAGGGGCGAACACTGAAGCTTTCTTT
NA,few,TRBV12-5,TRBJ2-7,CASGLSYGYEQYF,TGTGCTAGTGGTTTAAGTTACGGCTACGAGCAGTACTTC
NA,few,TRBV5-4,TRBJ2-7,CASSLGDLSYEQYF,TGTGCCAGCAGCTTGGGCGATCTCTCCTACGAGCAGTACTTC
NA,once,TRBV4-1,TRBJ2-7,CASSLTASSYEQYF,TGCGCCAGCAGCCTGACAGCGAGCTCCTACGAGCAGTACTTC
NA,many,TRBV7-8,TRBJ2-5,CASSYQETQYF,TGTGCCAGCAGCTACCAAGAGACCCAGTACTTC
NA,NA,TRBV27,TRBJ2-7,CASWAGPGYEQYF,TGTGCCAGCTGGGCAGGGCCCGGCTACGAGCAGTACTTC
NA,NA,TRBV14,TRBJ1-1,CASSQRALRAGDGGEAFF,TGTGCCAGCAGCCAAAGGGCTCTGAGAGCGGGGGACGGGGGTGAAGCTTTCTTT
TRBD2,few,TRBV4-1,TRBJ2-3,CASSHWGLAGALGGTDTQYF,TGCGCCAGCAGCCACTGGGGACTAGCGGGGGCCTTAGGTGGCACAGATACGCAGTATTTT
NA,many,TRBV7-9,TRBJ2-7,CASSLVHRQRDEQYF,TGTGCCAGCAGCTTAGTTCACCGACAACGGGACGAGCAGTACTTC
NA,NA,TRBV4-2,TRBJ2-1,CASSQDGGGGEQFF,TGTGCCAGCAGCCAAGATGGGGGAGGTGGTGAGCAGTTCTTC
NA,many,TRBV7-9,TRBJ1-2,CASSPGLPTNYGYTF,TGTGCCAGCAGCCCGGGACTGCCCACTAACTATGGCTACACCTTC
TRBD2,few,TRBV20-1,TRBJ2-1,CSARDRAGGTYNEQFF,TGCAGTGCTAGAGATCGAGCGGGGGGCACCTACAATGAGCAGTTCTTC
NA,many,TRBV28,TRBJ2-7,CASSFPPDRNSYEQYF,TGTGCCAGCAGCTTCCCGCCTGACCGAAACTCCTACGAGCAGTACTTC
NA,NA,TRBV20-1,TRBJ1-6,CSASPESSPLHF,TGCAGTGCTAGCCCGGAGAGTTCACCCCTCCACTTT
NA,many,TRBV7-6,TRBJ2-3,CASSWIKSGASTDTQYF,TGTGCCAGCAGCTGGATAAAGAGCGGTGCCAGCACAGATACGCAGTATTTT
NA,few,TRBV15,TRBJ2-3,CATSRARAGWTNTQYF,TGTGCCACCAGCAGGGCCCGGGCAGGGTGGACGAATACGCAGTATTTT
TRBD1,NA,TRBV5-1,TRBJ1-1,CASSPGTGGATEAFF,TGCGCCAGCAGCCCCGGGACAGGGGGTGCTACTGAAGCTTTCTTT
NA,NA,TRBV28,TRBJ2-3,CASSRSGADTQYF,TGTGCCAGCAGCCGCTCAGGGGCAGATACGCAGTATTTT
TRBD2,NA,TRBV28,TRBJ2-3,CASSPSRGLAGGDINTDTQYF,TGTGCCAGCAGCCCATCACGCGGACTAGCGGGGGGGGACATAAACACAGATACGCAGTATTTT
NA,few,TRBV24-1,TRBJ2-1,CATTGRGSNEQFF,TGTGCCACCACAGGTAGAGGGAGCAATGAGCAGTTCTTC
NA,NA,TRBV11-2,TRBJ2-3,CASSLFGITDTQYF,TGTGCCAGCAGCTTATTCGGGATCACAGATACGCAGTATTTT
TRBD1,few,TRBV7-9,TRBJ2-3,CASSFTAGGLVTDTQYF,TGTGCCAGCAGCTTTACGGCAGGGGGCTTAGTGACAGATACGCAGTATTTT
NA,few,TRBV20-1,TRBJ1-5,CSARDLGSGNQPQHF,TGCAGTGCTAGAGATCTGGGGTCTGGCAATCAGCCCCAGCATTTT
NA,NA,TRBV2,TRBJ1-1,CASRSTPDRMNTEAFF,TGTGCCAGCAGGTCAACCCCGGACAGAATGAACACTGAAGCTTTCTTT
NA,few,TRBV6-5,TRBJ2-1,CASSGRERGNEQFF,TGTGCCAGCAGTGGCCGGGAACGAGGGAATGAGCAGTTCTTC
NA,NA,TRBV12-3/TRBV12-4,TRBJ1-2,CASSLALTAGYTF,TGTGCCAGCAGTCTGGCCTTAACGGCTGGCTACACCTTC
NA,NA,TRBV5-1,TRBJ2-5,CASSTDGYQETQYF,TGCGCCAGCAGCACGGACGGGTACCAAGAGACCCAGTACTTC
TRBD1,many,TRBV27,TRBJ1-2,CASNPSGTGGGYGYTF,TGTGCCAGCAATCCTTCCGGGACAGGGGGCGGCTATGGCTACACCTTC
NA,NA,TRBV4-2,TRBJ1-4,CASSHPGIGEKLFF,TGTGCCAGCAGCCATCCAGGGATTGGTGAAAAACTGTTTTTT
TRBD2,few,TRBV14,TRBJ2-1,CASSQDGAGGRSYNEQFF,TGTGCCAGCAGCCAAGATGGGGCGGGGGGCCGCTCCTACAATGAGCAGTTCTTC
NA,NA,TRBV19,TRBJ2-3,CASSIAGVEDTQYF,TGTGCCAGTAGTATAGCGGGGGTCGAAGATACGCAGTATTTT